A selection of T cell receptor beta chains follows, all from one sample in a study of cytotoxic CD8 clonotypes in ibrutinib-treated CLL. Generated by immunoSEQ multiplex PCR, the TCRdb table keeps only in-frame clones and is missing some. The repertoire consists of approximately 92,000 clones, with around 77% occurring once and the leading ten covering about 26%. The input for sequencing was PBMCs, taken after 24 months of ibrutinib treatment. These receptors were obtained from a human donor with chronic lymphocytic leukemia. Each CDR3 is given with its conserved first and last residue. The D gene is left open where the match is weak. Clone sizes are given selectively: once, few, many, or a class where the clone is expanded.

TRBJ2-3 . . TRBV7-2 CASSQNLRDTQYF TGTGCCAGCAGCCAAAATCTCAGGGATACGCAGTATTTT
TRBJ2-7 . . TRBV5-4 CASSPGYGYEQYF TGTGCCAGCAGCCCCGGTTACGGCTACGAGCAGTACTTC
TRBJ2-7 . . TRBV25-1 CASRAGKSPYEQYF TGTGCCAGCAGAGCAGGGAAGTCACCCTACGAGCAGTACTTC
TRBJ1-6 TRBD1 . TRBV11-1 CASSLFRTGAGSPLHF TGTGCCAGCAGCCTCTTTCGGACAGGGGCGGGTTCACCCCTCCACTTT
TRBJ2-1 . . TRBV18 CASSPPEGPPYNEQFF TGTGCCAGCTCACCACCTGAGGGACCGCCTTACAATGAGCAGTTCTTC
TRBJ2-3 TRBD1 . TRBV11-3 CASSLVRGSTQYF TGTGCCAGCAGCTTAGTCAGGGGGTCCACGCAGTATTTT
TRBJ1-6 . few TRBV5-1 CASSLDRSYSPLHF TGCGCCAGCAGCTTGGACAGGAGCTATTCACCCCTCCACTTT
TRBJ2-3 . . TRBV7-8 CASSLVKSSVTDTQYF TGTGCCAGCAGCTTAGTTAAGTCTAGCGTCACAGATACGCAGTATTTT
TRBJ2-5 . . TRBV7-8 CASSLTAGPQETQYF TGTGCCAGCAGCTTAACGGCGGGACCCCAAGAGACCCAGTACTTC
TRBJ1-2 TRBD1 . TRBV9 CASSPTGGVRYGYTF TGTGCCAGCAGCCCCACAGGGGGGGTTCGGTATGGCTACACCTTC
TRBJ2-7 . once TRBV7-9 CASSRFGSLSYEQYF TGTGCCAGCAGCAGGTTCGGGTCCCTCTCCTACGAGCAGTACTTC
TRBJ2-7 . . TRBV6-6 CASSYSLTKGEQYF TGTGCCAGCAGTTACTCCTTGACCAAGGGGGAGCAGTACTTC
TRBJ1-1 TRBD1 . TRBV6-1 CASRVTGARGGAFF TGTGCCAGCAGAGTCACAGGGGCGCGGGGAGGTGCTTTCTTT
TRBJ2-1 TRBD2 . TRBV5-1 CASSFYSGSGKQFF TGCGCCAGCAGCTTCTATAGCGGGAGTGGGAAGCAGTTCTTC
TRBJ1-6 . . TRBV7-3 CASSLSPEYNSPLHF TGTGCCAGCAGCTTATCCCCAGAGTATAATTCACCCCTCCACTTT
TRBJ1-4 . . TRBV15 CATSREVGQPYEKLFF TGTGCCACCAGCAGAGAGGTCGGACAGCCCTATGAAAAACTGTTTTTT
TRBJ2-1 . . TRBV21-1 CASSSPEVARNSDEQFF TGTGCCAGCAGCAGCCCCGAGGTCGCCAGGAATAGCGATGAGCAGTTCTTC
TRBJ2-7 . . TRBV7-9 CAGGDDSYEQYF TGTGCCGGCGGGGATGACTCCTACGAGCAGTACTTC
TRBJ1-2 . . TRBV2 CASSGSGSRDYGYTF TGTGCCAGCAGTGGATCAGGGAGTAGAGACTATGGCTACACCTTC
TRBJ2-7 TRBD2 . TRBV7-2 CASSLMSGGGEQYF TGTGCCAGCAGCTTAATGTCGGGGGGAGGCGAGCAGTACTTC
TRBJ2-1 . . TRBV6-6 CASSRSKGRLNEQFF TGTGCCAGCAGTCGATCGAAGGGGCGGTTAAATGAGCAGTTCTTC
TRBJ2-7 TRBD2 . TRBV18 CASSPFGGVQYF TGTGCCAGCTCCCCTTTCGGGGGGGTGCAGTACTTC
TRBJ2-3 TRBD2 . TRBV4-1 CASSQGLAGGQLSQYF TGCGCCAGCAGCCAGGGACTAGCGGGAGGCCAACTCTCGCAGTATTTT
TRBJ2-7 TRBD1 . TRBV4-2 CASSQEGIADRGIEQYF TGTGCCAGCAGCCAAGAGGGGATAGCGGACAGGGGAATCGAGCAGTACTTC
TRBJ1-1 TRBD1 . TRBV6-4 CASRLDRGPNTEAFF TGTGCCAGCAGATTAGACAGGGGACCGAACACTGAAGCTTTCTTT
TRBJ1-1 . . TRBV5-4 CASSPDSAGAEAFF TGTGCCAGCAGCCCGGACAGCGCGGGGGCTGAAGCTTTCTTT
TRBJ1-6 TRBD1 . TRBV6-6 CASSDRDRGSPLHF TGTGCCAGCAGTGACCGGGACAGGGGGTCACCCCTCCACTTT
TRBJ1-3 TRBD1 . TRBV7-9 CASSLSSQGTGNTIYF TGTGCCAGCAGCCTCTCTTCACAGGGGACCGGAAACACCATATATTTT
TRBJ2-5 . . TRBV21-1 CASKETQYF TGTGCCAGCAAAGAGACCCAGTACTTC
TRBJ1-1 . . TRBV7-9 CASSSPWGNTEAFF TGTGCCAGCAGCTCGCCATGGGGGAACACTGAAGCTTTCTTT
TRBJ2-7 . . TRBV11-2 CASSQDRTTHRTTYEQYF TGTGCCAGCAGCCAAGATCGGACAACCCATCGGACAACCTACGAGCAGTACTTC
TRBJ2-7 . . TRBV11-3 CASSSTGSYEQYF TGTGCCAGCAGTTCTACAGGCTCCTACGAGCAGTACTTC
TRBJ1-1 . . TRBV5-5 CASSLHGRGTEAFF TGTGCCAGCAGCTTGCATGGGAGGGGCACTGAAGCTTTCTTT
TRBJ1-4 . . TRBV19 CASSNYRVGEKLFF TGTGCCAGTAGTAACTACAGGGTTGGGGAAAAACTGTTTTTT
TRBJ2-2 . . TRBV7-9 CASSHLQGPGELFF TGTGCCAGCAGCCATCTACAGGGCCCCGGGGAGCTGTTTTTT
TRBJ1-5 . . TRBV21-1 CASSTSRGGGQPQHF TGTGCCAGCAGCACCTCCAGGGGGGGCGGTCAGCCCCAGCATTTT
TRBJ2-1 TRBD2 once TRBV7-9 CASSPGLAGRNEQFF TGTGCCAGCAGCCCGGGACTAGCGGGGCGAAATGAGCAGTTCTTC
TRBJ1-3 . . TRBV5-6 CASSLRGPGNTIYF TGTGCCAGCAGCTTACGGGGCCCCGGAAACACCATATATTTT
TRBJ2-7 . once TRBV27 CASSKGYEQYF TGTGCCAGCAGTAAGGGTTACGAGCAGTACTTC
TRBJ2-5 . . TRBV19 CASSIDGEETQYF TGTGCCAGTAGTATAGATGGGGAGGAGACCCAGTACTTC
TRBJ2-4 TRBD1 . TRBV2 CASSVDSGGYDKNIQYF TGTGCCAGCAGTGTCGATTCAGGGGGCTACGACAAAAACATTCAGTACTTC
TRBJ2-7 . . TRBV5-1 CASSLAGGAAYEQYF TGCGCCAGCAGCTTGGCTGGGGGGGCGGCCTACGAGCAGTACTTC
TRBJ2-5 TRBD1 . TRBV27 CASSSRDRGREPQYF TGTGCCAGCAGTTCCCGGGACAGGGGGCGCGAACCCCAGTACTTC
TRBJ1-5 . . TRBV12-2 CASRLARLVQPQHF TGTGCAAGTCGCTTAGCTCGACTGGTTCAGCCCCAGCATTTT
TRBJ2-5 . . TRBV5-6 CASTPRARATQYF TGTGCCAGCACCCCCCGGGCGCGGGCGACCCAGTACTTC
TRBJ2-3 . . TRBV6-4 CASSDSGGSTDTQYF TGTGCCAGCAGTGACTCTGGCGGGTCTACAGATACGCAGTATTTT
TRBJ2-2 . . TRBV25-1 CASSAPRGQGGTGELFF TGTGCCAGCAGTGCCCCCCGGGGTCAGGGGGGCACCGGGGAGCTGTTTTTT
TRBJ2-1 . . TRBV5-4 CASSFPAGVNEQFF TGTGCCAGCAGCTTTCCGGCAGGAGTCAATGAGCAGTTCTTC
TRBJ1-2 TRBD1 . TRBV18 CASSLGTGSNYGYTF TGTGCCAGCTCACTGGGGACAGGCTCAAACTATGGCTACACCTTC
TRBJ2-1 . . TRBV15 CATSREPGSYNEQFF TGTGCCACCAGCAGAGAACCTGGCTCCTACAATGAGCAGTTCTTC
TRBJ2-5 TRBD2 . TRBV4-1 CASSQIWRGGREEETQYF TGCGCCAGCAGCCAAATTTGGAGGGGAGGGCGGGAGGAAGAGACCCAGTACTTC
TRBJ2-5 . . TRBV5-4 CASSLVDSETQYF TGTGCCAGCAGCTTGGTGGACAGTGAGACCCAGTACTTC
TRBJ1-5 . . TRBV28 CASSGTQHDQPQHF TGTGCCAGCTCCGGGACACAGCACGATCAGCCCCAGCATTTT